This T cell receptor beta chain comes out of a study of cytomegalovirus exposure and HLA in healthy donors. For the study at large: The approximately 120 validation repertoires were reported in a later analysis to have been generated on the same platform as the roughly 670 first-cohort repertoires. Findings of the study overall: Diagnosis of cytomegalovirus status made by the classifier reportedly showed high specificity and sensitivity. TCR sequences were mostly rare, though some public TCRs occurred in many donors.

Profiled with immunoSEQ multiplex PCR; TCRdb holds only in-frame clones, not every one. This repertoire shows some 130,000 clones, approximately 87% found once; its top ten account for just under 3%. The CDR3 loop spans 15 amino acids. Germline V CDR1 and CDR2: MNHEY, SMNVEV (reference sequence). V lost 3 bases to trimming and J lost 5 bases, with 14 bases between them. Details on this clone: What it binds is not known.

The donors were in the approximately 110-subject validation cohort; that cohort was separate from the roughly 700-subject first cohort. This TCR derives from a man between 18 and 29 years old in good health and CMV-seronegative. V usage is TRBV27 and J usage is TRBJ2-1; D is possibly TRBD2 (5 bases). Sequenced input: PBMCs. The CDR3 coding sequence is TGTGCCAGCAGTTTTGTTGGGAGCTTACACAATGAGCAGTTCTTC. Its translation: CASSFVGSLHNEQFF.